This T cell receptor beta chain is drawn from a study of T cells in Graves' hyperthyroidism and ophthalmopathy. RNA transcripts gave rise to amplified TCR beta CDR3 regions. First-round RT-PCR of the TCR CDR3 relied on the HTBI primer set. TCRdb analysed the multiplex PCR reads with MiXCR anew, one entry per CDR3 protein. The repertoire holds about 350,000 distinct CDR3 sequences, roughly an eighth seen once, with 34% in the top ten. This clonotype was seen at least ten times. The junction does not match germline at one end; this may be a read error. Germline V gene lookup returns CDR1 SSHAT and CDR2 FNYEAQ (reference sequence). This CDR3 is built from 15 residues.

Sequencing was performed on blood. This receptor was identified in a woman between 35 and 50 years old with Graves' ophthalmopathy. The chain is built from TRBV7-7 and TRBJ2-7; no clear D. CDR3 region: CASSPVLYRSLEQYF. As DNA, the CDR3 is TGTGCTAGCAGCCCCGTTTTGTATCGTTCCCTCGAGCAGTACTTC.